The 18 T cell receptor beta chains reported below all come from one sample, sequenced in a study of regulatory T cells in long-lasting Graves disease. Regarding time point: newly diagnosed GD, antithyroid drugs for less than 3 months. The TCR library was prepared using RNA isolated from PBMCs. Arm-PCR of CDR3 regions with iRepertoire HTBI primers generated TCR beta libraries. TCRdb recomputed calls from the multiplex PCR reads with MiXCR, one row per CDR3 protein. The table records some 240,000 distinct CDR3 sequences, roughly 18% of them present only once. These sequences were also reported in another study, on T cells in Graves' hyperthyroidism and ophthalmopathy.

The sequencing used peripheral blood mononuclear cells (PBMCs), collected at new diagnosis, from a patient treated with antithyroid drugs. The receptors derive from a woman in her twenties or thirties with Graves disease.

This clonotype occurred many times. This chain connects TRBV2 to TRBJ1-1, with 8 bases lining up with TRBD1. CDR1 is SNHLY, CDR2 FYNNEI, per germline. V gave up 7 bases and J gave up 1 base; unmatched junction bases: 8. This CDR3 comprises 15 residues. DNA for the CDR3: TGTGCCAGCACCGCTCAGGGGGCATCGAACACTGAAGCTTTCTTT. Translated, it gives CASTAQGASNTEAFF.

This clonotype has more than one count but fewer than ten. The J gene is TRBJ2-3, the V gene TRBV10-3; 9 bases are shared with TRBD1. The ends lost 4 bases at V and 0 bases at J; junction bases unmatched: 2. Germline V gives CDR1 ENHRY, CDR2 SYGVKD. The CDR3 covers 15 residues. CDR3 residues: CAISGGQGSTDTQYF. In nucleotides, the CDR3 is TGTGCCATCAGTGGGGGACAGGGAAGCACAGATACGCAGTATTTT.

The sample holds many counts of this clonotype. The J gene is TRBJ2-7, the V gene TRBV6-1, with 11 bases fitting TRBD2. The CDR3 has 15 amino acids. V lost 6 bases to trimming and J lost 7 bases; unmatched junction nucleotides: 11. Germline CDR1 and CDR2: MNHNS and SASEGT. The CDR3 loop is CASRAPGLAAGEQYF. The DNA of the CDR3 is TGTGCCAGCAGAGCTCCGGGACTAGCGGCGGGGGAGCAGTACTTC.

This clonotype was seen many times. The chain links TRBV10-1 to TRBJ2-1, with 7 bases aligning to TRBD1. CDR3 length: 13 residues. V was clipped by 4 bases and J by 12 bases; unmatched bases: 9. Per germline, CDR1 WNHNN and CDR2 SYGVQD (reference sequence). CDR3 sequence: CASSGRQGTAQFF. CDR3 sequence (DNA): TGCGCCAGCAGTGGAAGACAGGGAACGGCGCAGTTCTTC.

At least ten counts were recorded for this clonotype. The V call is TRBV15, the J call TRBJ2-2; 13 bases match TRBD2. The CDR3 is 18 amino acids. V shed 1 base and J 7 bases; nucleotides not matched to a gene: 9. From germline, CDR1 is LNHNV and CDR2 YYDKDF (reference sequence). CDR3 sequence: CATSRGKLAGGRGGELFF. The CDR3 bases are TGTGCCACCAGCAGAGGAAAACTAGCGGGGGGGCGTGGCGGGGAGCTGTTTTTT.

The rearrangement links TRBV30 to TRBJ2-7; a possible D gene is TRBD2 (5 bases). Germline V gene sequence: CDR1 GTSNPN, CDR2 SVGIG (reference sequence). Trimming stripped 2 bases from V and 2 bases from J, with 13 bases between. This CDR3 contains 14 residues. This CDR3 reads CAWSSPSRTYEQYF. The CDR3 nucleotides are TGTGCCTGGAGTTCCCCTAGCCGTACCTACGAGCAGTACTTC.

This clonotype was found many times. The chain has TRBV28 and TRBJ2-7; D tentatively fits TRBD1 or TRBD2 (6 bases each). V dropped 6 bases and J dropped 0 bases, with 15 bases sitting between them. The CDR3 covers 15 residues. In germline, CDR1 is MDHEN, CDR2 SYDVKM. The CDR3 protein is CASSAPRGVSYEQYF. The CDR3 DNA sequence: TGTGCCAGCAGCGCACCAAGGGGGGTCTCCTACGAGCAGTACTTC.

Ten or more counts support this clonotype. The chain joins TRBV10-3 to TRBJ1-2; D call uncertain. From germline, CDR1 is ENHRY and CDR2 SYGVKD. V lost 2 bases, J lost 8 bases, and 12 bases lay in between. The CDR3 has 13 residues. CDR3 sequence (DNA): TGTGCCATCAGTGAGCGGGCCCCGCCGGGCTACACCTTC. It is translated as CAISERAPPGYTF.

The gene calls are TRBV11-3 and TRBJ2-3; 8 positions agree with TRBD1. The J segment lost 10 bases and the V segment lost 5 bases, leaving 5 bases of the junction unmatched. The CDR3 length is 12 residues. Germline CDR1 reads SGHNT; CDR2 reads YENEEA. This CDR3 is CASSGQGEAQYF. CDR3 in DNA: TGTGCCAGCAGCGGACAGGGAGAAGCGCAGTATTTT.

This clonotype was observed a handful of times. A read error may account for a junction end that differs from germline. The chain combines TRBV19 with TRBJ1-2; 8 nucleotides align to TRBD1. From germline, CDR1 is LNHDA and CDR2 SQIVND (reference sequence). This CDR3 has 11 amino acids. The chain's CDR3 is CASSRGQGCTF. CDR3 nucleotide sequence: TGTGCCAGTAGCAGAGGACAGGGCTGCACCTTC.

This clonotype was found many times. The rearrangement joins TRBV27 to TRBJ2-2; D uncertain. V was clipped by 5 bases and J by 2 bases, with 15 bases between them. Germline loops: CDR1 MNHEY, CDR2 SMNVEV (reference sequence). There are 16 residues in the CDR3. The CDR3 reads CASSLTSTLNTGELFF. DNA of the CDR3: TGTGCCAGCAGTCTGACATCTACTTTAAACACCGGGGAGCTGTTTTTT.

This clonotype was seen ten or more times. The CDR3, as DNA: TGTGCCAGCAATAGCCAGCTTAATGAAAAACTGTTTTTT. Encoded protein: CASNSQLNEKLFF. This rearrangement joins TRBV6-1 to TRBJ1-4, with D unresolved. Trimming cost V 7 bases and J 4 bases, with 10 bases left between them. Germline V gene lookup returns CDR1 MNHNS and CDR2 SASEGT. This CDR3 has 13 residues.

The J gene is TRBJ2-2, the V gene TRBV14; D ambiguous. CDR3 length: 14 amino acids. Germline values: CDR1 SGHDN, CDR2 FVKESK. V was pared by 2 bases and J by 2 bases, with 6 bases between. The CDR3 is CASSQTSNTGELFF. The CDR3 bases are TGTGCCAGCAGCCAAACGTCTAACACCGGGGAGCTGTTTTTT.

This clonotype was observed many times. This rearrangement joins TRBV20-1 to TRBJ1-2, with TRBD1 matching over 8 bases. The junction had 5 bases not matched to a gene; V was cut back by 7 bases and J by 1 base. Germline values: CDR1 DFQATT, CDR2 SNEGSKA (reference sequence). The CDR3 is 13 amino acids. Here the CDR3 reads CSGTTGGNYGYTF. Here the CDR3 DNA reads TGCAGTGGGACTACAGGGGGTAACTATGGCTACACCTTC.

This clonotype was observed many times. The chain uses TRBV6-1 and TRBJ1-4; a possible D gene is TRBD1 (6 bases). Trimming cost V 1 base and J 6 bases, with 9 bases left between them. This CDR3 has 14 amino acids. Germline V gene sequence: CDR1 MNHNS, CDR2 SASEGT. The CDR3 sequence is CASSEGTEDEKLFF. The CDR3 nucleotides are TGTGCCAGCAGTGAAGGGACAGAGGATGAAAAACTGTTTTTT.

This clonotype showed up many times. The CDR3 nucleotides read TGTGCCAGCAGTATCGCCGGGACAGTTACTGGCTACACCTTC. Protein product: CASSIAGTVTGYTF. The chain joins TRBV28 to TRBJ1-2, with TRBD1 matching over 7 bases. Germline V gene sequence: CDR1 MDHEN, CDR2 SYDVKM. The CDR3 length is 14 residues. J lost 7 bases, V lost 5 bases, and 10 bases had no gene match.

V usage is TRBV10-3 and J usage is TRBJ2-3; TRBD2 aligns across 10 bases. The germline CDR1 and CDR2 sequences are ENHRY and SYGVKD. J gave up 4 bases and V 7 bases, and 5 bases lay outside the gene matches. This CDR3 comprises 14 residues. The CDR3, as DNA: TGTGCCATCAAGCCTAGCGGGAGCTCAGATACGCAGTATTTT. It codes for CAIKPSGSSDTQYF.

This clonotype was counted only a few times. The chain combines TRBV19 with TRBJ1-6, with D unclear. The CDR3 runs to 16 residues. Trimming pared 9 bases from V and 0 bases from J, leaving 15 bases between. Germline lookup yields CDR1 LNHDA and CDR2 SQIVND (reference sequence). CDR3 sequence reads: CASRRQLGSYNSPLHF. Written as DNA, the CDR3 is TGTGCCAGCCGAAGACAACTCGGCTCCTATAATTCACCCCTCCACTTT.